The 25 T cell receptor beta chains presented below share a single source sample, sequenced in a study of metastatic and nonmetastatic thyroid tumors. TCRdb re-called clones from the PCR reads using MiXCR. The sample contains 20,000 to 25,000 clones, over 10% of which appear only once. There were no patients who had received any treatment before thyroid surgery. The specimen was blood. The source of these receptors is a female donor with papillary thyroid cancer or a benign thyroid nodule (not recorded which). Some clones in this sample may be carry-over from other donors' samples.

This clone was seen ten or more times. This rearrangement joins TRBV9 to TRBJ1-4, with D uncertain. The CDR3 consists of 15 residues. The germline CDR1 and CDR2 sequences are SGDLS and YYNGEE. V lost 3 bases and J 3 bases, leaving 12 bases between the germline ends. The CDR3, as DNA: TGTGCCAGCAGCGAGCAGAGCCGATCTAATGAAAAACTGTTTTTT. This gives the protein CASSEQSRSNEKLFF.

This clone has only a few counts. A read error is possible here, since a much larger clone lies one base away. The gene calls are TRBV16 and TRBJ1-5; 8 bases are a match to TRBD1. Per the germline V gene, CDR1 is KGHSY and CDR2 is FQNENV. There are 15 residues in the CDR3. The CDR3 coding sequence is TGTGCCATCAGCCATGGACAGGGCCACAATCAGCCCCAGCATTTT. Translated, it gives CAISHGQGHNQPQHF.

The rearrangement joins TRBV6-1 to TRBJ1-4; 7 bases match TRBD1. J gave up 8 bases and V 2 bases, and 11 bases lay outside the gene matches. In germline, CDR1 is MNHNS, CDR2 SASEGT. The CDR3 runs to 16 residues. The CDR3 nucleotides read TGTGCCAGCAGTGAAACCTTTACAGGGGCGAGAGAAAAACTGTTTTTT. This encodes CASSETFTGAREKLFF.

This clone was counted ten times or more. The J gene is TRBJ2-5, the V gene TRBV12-3 or TRBV12-4, with 7 bases identical to TRBD1. V lost 2 bases to trimming and J lost 2 bases; unmatched junction nucleotides: 5. CDR3 size: 15 residues. CDR3 loop: CASSLWGRGQETQYF. CDR3 coding DNA: TGTGCCAGCAGTTTATGGGGCAGGGGGCAAGAGACCCAGTACTTC.

This clone was detected only a few times. A much larger clone sits a single nucleotide away, making a read error possible. Because it lacks the conserved phenylalanine or tryptophan at the end, this CDR3 is likely a read error. The chain recombines TRBV4-2 with TRBJ2-7, with 8 nucleotides matching TRBD2. Germline values: CDR1 LGHNA, CDR2 YNFKEQ. The CDR3 spans 15 residues. Trimming at V came to 1 base and at J to 6 bases, leaving 8 bases not matched to a gene. This CDR3 reads CASSQGTAGVSEQYL. In DNA form, the CDR3 reads TGTGCCAGCAGCCAAGGTACAGCGGGAGTTTCCGAGCAGTACCTC.

This clone has only a few counts. The junction departs from germline at one end; a sequencing error may be responsible. The same CDR3 also results from other DNA sequences found in this sample. The rearrangement uses TRBV6-1 and TRBJ2-3; maybe TRBD2 (6 bases). From germline, CDR1 is MNHNS and CDR2 SASEGT. The CDR3 extends over 16 amino acids. The CDR3 DNA sequence: TGTGCCAGCAGCCACGTGGGGGGTTCTAGAACAGATACGCAGTATTTC. It specifies CASSHVGGSRTDTQYF.

This clone was detected many times. Written as DNA, the CDR3 is TGTGCCAGCAGCCCGGACAGGGCCGGCGATGAGCAGTTCTTC. It encodes CASSPDRAGDEQFF. J is TRBJ2-1 and V is TRBV7-2; the match to TRBD1 covers 8 bases. The CDR3 runs 14 residues. V was clipped by 5 bases and J by 8 bases; unmatched bases: 8. From germline, CDR1 is SGHTA and CDR2 FQGNSA.

Notes on this clone: One junction end does not reproduce the germline sequence, and a read error may be involved. The V and J genes are TRBV7-2 and TRBJ1-5, with D tentatively TRBD1 (6 bases). The CDR3 consists of 14 residues. CDR1 is SGHTA, CDR2 FQGNSA, per germline. The CDR3 sequence: CASSFLQGGQHQNF. In DNA, the CDR3 is TGTGCCAGCAGCTTCCTACAGGGTGGTCAGCACCAGAATTTT.

The count of this clone is one. This chain uses TRBV9 with TRBJ2-1, with no clear D. Germline V lookup: CDR1 SGDLS, CDR2 YYNGEE. There are 16 residues in the CDR3. Trimming cost V 3 bases and J 2 bases, with 15 bases left between them. The CDR3 is CASSAPRYITYNEQFF. In DNA form, the CDR3 reads TGTGCCAGCAGCGCCCCAAGGTACATAACCTACAATGAGCAGTTCTTC.

This clone occurred many times. This chain uses TRBV2 with TRBJ2-3; D is ambiguous. Trimming removed 7 bases at V and 3 bases at J, with 5 bases between. The germline V gene encodes CDR1 SNHLY and CDR2 FYNNEI. The CDR3 runs to 11 residues. The CDR3 DNA sequence: TGTGCCAGCACTCTTACAGATACGCAGTATTTT. The encoded protein is CASTLTDTQYF.

This clone was counted ten times or more. The CDR3: CASSELPRQGAYGYTF. CDR3 DNA sequence: TGTGCCAGCAGTGAACTCCCACGACAGGGTGCCTATGGCTACACCTTC. The rearrangement uses TRBV2 and TRBJ1-2; TRBD1 matches 7 bases. The V and J ends lost 2 bases and 4 bases, in that order; junction bases with no gene match: 10. This CDR3 is 16 amino acids long. Germline CDR1 SNHLY, CDR2 FYNNEI.

The sample holds many counts of this clone. The chain joins TRBV28 to TRBJ1-1, with D possibly being TRBD1 (5 bases). CDR1 MDHEN and CDR2 SYDVKM come from the germline V gene. V dropped 6 bases and J dropped 8 bases, with 19 bases sitting between them. This CDR3 is built from 14 residues. The CDR3 bases are TGTGCCAGCAGCCGAGGGGAAAGAACACAAGAAGCTTTCTTT. It codes for CASSRGERTQEAFF. Full variable domain (missing parts from reference TRBV28 and TRBJ1-1): DVKVTQSSRYLVKRTGEKVFLECVQDMDHENMFWYRQDPGLGLRLIYFSYDVKMKEKGDIPEGYSVSREKKERFSLILESASTNQTSMYLCASSRGERTQEAFFGQGTRLTVV.

The rearrangement joins TRBV7-2 to TRBJ2-5; 9 positions agree with TRBD2. The J call may be wrong; the DNA end is better matched by TRBJ2-1. Germline V gives CDR1 SGHTA, CDR2 FQGNSA. The CDR3 covers 15 residues. CDR3 amino acids: CASSLGASGVVEQFF. CDR3 bases: TGTGCCAGCAGCTTAGGGGCTAGCGGGGTGGTTGAGCAGTTCTTC.

By share of the sample, this clone is medium-sized. The chain has TRBV28 and TRBJ1-5; D possibly corresponds to TRBD1 (5 bases). The CDR3 extends over 18 amino acids. In germline, CDR1 is MDHEN, CDR2 SYDVKM. V lost 2 bases and J lost 11, with 28 bases in between. DNA of the CDR3: TGTGCCAGCAGTTTAGAGTGGGACGGCTGGGGGGAATTTGCGGCCCAGCATTTT. Encoded protein: CASSLEWDGWGEFAAQHF.

This clone was found a few times. CDR3 coding DNA: TGTGCCAGCATTTATTCGAATTTCTATGGCTACACCTTC. This encodes CASIYSNFYGYTF. The V gene is TRBV6-2 or TRBV6-3, the J gene TRBJ1-2, with no clear D. This CDR3 comprises 13 residues. Deletions cut 7 bases from V and 4 bases from J, with 13 bases between. The germline CDR1 and CDR2 sequences are MNHEY and SVGEGT.

The sample holds many counts of this clone. The CDR3 sequence is CSVDPGQGAVDTEAFF. In DNA form, the CDR3 reads TGCAGCGTTGATCCCGGACAGGGGGCTGTGGACACTGAAGCTTTCTTT. This chain connects TRBV29-1 to TRBJ1-1; 11 bases fit TRBD1. The trim removed 3 bases at V and 3 bases at J, leaving 9 bases unmatched. CDR1 is SQVTM, CDR2 ANQGSEA, per germline. The CDR3 sequence is 16 residues long.

This sequence joins TRBV20-1 and TRBJ2-7, with D perhaps assigned TRBD1 or TRBD2 (5 bases each). Looked up from germline, CDR1 is DFQATT and CDR2 is SNEGSKA (reference sequence). The CDR3 runs 13 residues. V was clipped by 1 base and J by 5 bases, with 12 bases between them. DNA for the CDR3: TGCAGTGCTAGAGCTCCAGGGACCCACGAGCAGTACTTC. As protein: CSARAPGTHEQYF.

In regard to this clone: This may come from a read error, since a much larger clone is one base off. In the same sample, other DNA sequences code for this CDR3. The genes are TRBV5-1 and TRBJ2-5; D is possibly TRBD2 (7 bases). From germline, CDR1 is SGHRS and CDR2 YFSETQ. This CDR3 is 13 amino acids long. The CDR3 DNA is TGCGCCAGCAGCCTAGGGGGGGAAGAGACCCGGTACTTC. Protein product: CASSLGGEETRYF.

Ten or more counts support this clone. The V and J genes are TRBV5-1 and TRBJ2-1; D might be TRBD1 (6 bases). Germline-derived CDR1 and CDR2 are SGHRS and YFSETQ. This CDR3 spans 14 amino acids. The V and J ends lost 6 bases and 9 bases respectively, with 19 bases between them. CDR3 sequence reads: CASTSPGRGGEQFF. For the CDR3, the DNA is TGCGCCAGCACCTCCCCTGGAAGAGGGGGTGAGCAGTTCTTC.

This clone was counted at least ten times. The gene calls are TRBV2 and TRBJ1-1; D is possibly TRBD1 (5 bases). Germline V lookup: CDR1 SNHLY, CDR2 FYNNEI. The CDR3 covers 13 residues. Trimming took 3 bases from V and 7 from J, leaving 12 bases between them. CDR3 amino acids: CASSEAGRGEAFF. CDR3 in DNA: TGTGCCAGCAGTGAGGCGGGGCGGGGTGAAGCTTTCTTT.

This clone was seen a few times. This may be a read error, as it is one base from a much larger clone. The J gene is TRBJ1-1, the V gene TRBV2; D unresolved. CDR1 is SNHLY and CDR2 is FYNNEI in the germline V gene. This CDR3 spans 13 amino acids. DNA of the CDR3: TGTGTCAGCAACCTGTGGCAGAACACTGAAGCTTTCTTT. Translated, it gives CVSNLWQNTEAFF. Full variable domain (rest looked up from reference TRBV2 and TRBJ1-1): EPEVTQTPSHQVTQMGQEVILRCVPISNHLYFYWYRQILGQKVEFLVSFYNNEISEKSEIFDDQFSVERPDGSNFTLKIRSTKLEDSAMYFCVSNLWQNTEAFFGQGTRLTVV.

In its sample, this clone was seen a few times. This sequence joins TRBV24-1 and TRBJ2-7, with 11 nucleotides matching TRBD2. The CDR3 runs 16 residues. Trimming took 4 bases from V and 6 from J; bases not matched to a gene: 10. Germline CDR1 is KGHDR and CDR2 is SFDVKD. The CDR3 DNA reads as TGTGCCACCAGTGACCCAGCTAGCGGGAGGTCCGCCGAGCAGTACTTC. The encoded protein is CATSDPASGRSAEQYF.

The CDR3: CASSRTSGYNEQFF. The DNA for the CDR3 is TGTGCCAGCAGTCGGACTAGCGGGTACAATGAGCAGTTCTTC. The rearrangement joins TRBV6-1 to TRBJ2-1; TRBD2 matches at 11 bases. Trimming cost V 5 bases and J 4 bases; bases outside gene matches: 1. Per germline, CDR1 MNHNS and CDR2 SASEGT. The CDR3 is 14 residues long.

This clone was recorded at least ten times. This sequence joins TRBV5-1 and TRBJ2-3, with D unclear. V lost 0 bases and J lost 7, with 9 bases in between. Germline values: CDR1 SGHRS, CDR2 YFSETQ. The CDR3 runs to 13 residues. CDR3 sequence (DNA): TGCGCCAGCAGCTTGGGTGGGTTATATACGCAGTATTTT. It translates to CASSLGGLYTQYF.

This clone showed up just a few times. A clone one base away is much larger, so this may be a read error. The sample holds other DNA sequences that translate to the same CDR3. The V gene is TRBV6-6, the J gene TRBJ2-3; D is perhaps TRBD1 (8 bases). The CDR3 extends over 18 amino acids. Germline V gene lookup returns CDR1 MNHNY and CDR2 SVGAGI (reference sequence). V was clipped by 0 bases and J by 2 bases, with 18 bases between them. The CDR3 bases are TGTGCCAGCAGTTACTCGACGGGAGGACAGGGTCTCACAGATACGCAGTATTTT. Translation gives CASSYSTGGQGLTDTQYF.